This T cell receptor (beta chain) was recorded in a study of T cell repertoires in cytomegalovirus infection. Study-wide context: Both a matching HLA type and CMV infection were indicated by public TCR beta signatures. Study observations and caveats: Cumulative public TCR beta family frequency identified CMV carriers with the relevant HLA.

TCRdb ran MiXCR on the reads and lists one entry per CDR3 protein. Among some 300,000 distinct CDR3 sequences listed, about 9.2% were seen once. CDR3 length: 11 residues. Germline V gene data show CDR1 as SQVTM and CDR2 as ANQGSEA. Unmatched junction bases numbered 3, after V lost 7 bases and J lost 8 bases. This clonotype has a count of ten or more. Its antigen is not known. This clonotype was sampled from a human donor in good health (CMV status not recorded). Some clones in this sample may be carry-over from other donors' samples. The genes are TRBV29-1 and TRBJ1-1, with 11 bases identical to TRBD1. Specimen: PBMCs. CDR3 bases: TGCAGCGGGACAGGGGGCGCGGAAGCTTTCTTT. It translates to CSGTGGAEAFF.